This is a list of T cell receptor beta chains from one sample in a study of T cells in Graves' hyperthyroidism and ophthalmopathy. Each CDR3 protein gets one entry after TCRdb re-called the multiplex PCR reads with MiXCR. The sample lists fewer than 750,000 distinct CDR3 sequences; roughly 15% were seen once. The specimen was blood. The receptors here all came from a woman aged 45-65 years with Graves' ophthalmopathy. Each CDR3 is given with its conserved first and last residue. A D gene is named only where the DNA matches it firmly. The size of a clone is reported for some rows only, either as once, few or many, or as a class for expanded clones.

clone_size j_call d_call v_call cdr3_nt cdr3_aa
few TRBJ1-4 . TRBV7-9 TGTGCCAGCAGCTCCGGACAGCCGGCAACTAATGAAAAACTGTTTTTT CASSSGQPATNEKLFF
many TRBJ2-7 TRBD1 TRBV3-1 TGTGCCAGCAGCCAAGGGCCGGGACAGAGATACGAGCAGTACTTC CASSQGPGQRYEQYF
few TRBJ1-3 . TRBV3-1 TGTGCCAGCAGCCAGGGACCGCGACCCTCTGGAAACACCATATATTTT CASSQGPRPSGNTIYF
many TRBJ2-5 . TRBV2 TGTGCCAGCAGTGAGCAGGGGCCTCAAGAGACCCAGTACTTC CASSEQGPQETQYF
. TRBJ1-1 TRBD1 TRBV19 TGTGCCAGTAGTATTAGGGGGCTGTTTGGGACTGAAGCTTTCTTT CASSIRGLFGTEAFF
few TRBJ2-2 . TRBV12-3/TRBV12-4 TGTGCCAGCAGTTTTGTGCTGGGTCGCACCGGGGAGCTGTTTTTT CASSFVLGRTGELFF
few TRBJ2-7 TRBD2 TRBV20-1 TGCAGTGCTAGAGGTAGCGGGGTAGCCTACGAGCAGTACTTC CSARGSGVAYEQYF
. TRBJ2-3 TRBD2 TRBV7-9 TGTGCCAGCAGCCAACGGGGACTAGCGGGAGGTGGCGATACGCAGTATTTT CASSQRGLAGGGDTQYF
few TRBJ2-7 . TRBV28 TGTGCCAGCAGGGCGGGTCCCACCTACGAGCAGTACTTC CASRAGPTYEQYF
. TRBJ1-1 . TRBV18 TGTGCCAGCTCACTCAAGACGGGTATGAACACTGAAGCTTTCTTT CASSLKTGMNTEAFF
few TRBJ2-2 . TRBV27 TGTGCCAGCCGGGGGCTAGCGGACGCGAACACCGGGGAGCTGTTTTTT CASRGLADANTGELFF
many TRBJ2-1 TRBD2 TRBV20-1 TGCAGTGCCGCACCCGGACTAGCGGGATTTTACAATGAGCAGTTCTTC CSAAPGLAGFYNEQFF
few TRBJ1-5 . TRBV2 TGTGCCAGCAGTGAAGCACAGTACATCAATCAGCCCCAGCATTTT CASSEAQYINQPQHF
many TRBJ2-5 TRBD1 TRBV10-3 TGTGCCATCAGTGAAGGACAGGGATCCCAAGAGACCCAGTACTTC CAISEGQGSQETQYF
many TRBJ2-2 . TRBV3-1 TGTGCCAGCAGCCAAGGATTCGACACCGGGGAGCTGTTTTTT CASSQGFDTGELFF
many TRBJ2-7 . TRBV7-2 TGTGCCAGCAGCTTAGCAGGTGGAACTAGCAGCTACGAGCAGTACTTC CASSLAGGTSSYEQYF
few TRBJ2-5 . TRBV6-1 TGTGCCAGCAGTGAATGGCGGACGAACCAAGAGACCCAGTACTTC CASSEWRTNQETQYF
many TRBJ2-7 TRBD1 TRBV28 TGTGCCAGCAGTCCTGCACAAACAGGGGGCAACGAGCAGTACTTC CASSPAQTGGNEQYF
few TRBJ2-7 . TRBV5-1 TGCGCCAGCAGCTTGGAGTTGGGGCCCTTCTACGAGCAGTACTTC CASSLELGPFYEQYF
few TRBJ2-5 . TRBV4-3 TGCGCCAGCAGCCAAGGGAGTCAAAACCAAGAGACCCAGTACTTC CASSQGSQNQETQYF
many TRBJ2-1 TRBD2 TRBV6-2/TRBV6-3 TGTGCCAGCAGTTTCGCTCGGGGCGGGAGTTCCTACAATGAGCAGTTCTTC CASSFARGGSSYNEQFF
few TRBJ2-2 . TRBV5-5 TGTGCCAGCAGCTTGCGGTTGGTGGACCGGGAGCTGTTTTTT CASSLRLVDRELFF
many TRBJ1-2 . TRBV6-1 TGTGCCAGCAGAAACAGGGATGGTGGCTACACCTTC CASRNRDGGYTF
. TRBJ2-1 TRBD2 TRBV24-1 TGTGCCACTTCCGTAGCGGGGGAGGGGACCGATAATGAGCAGTTCTTC CATSVAGEGTDNEQFF
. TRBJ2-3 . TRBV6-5 TGTGCCAGCAGTTACTTCTCGAGCAGAGCCGCTAGCACAGATACGCAGTATTTT CASSYFSSRAASTDTQYF
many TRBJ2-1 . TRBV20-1 TGCAGTGCTAGAGTCCCGGCCCGCTCCTACAATGAGCAGTTCTTC CSARVPARSYNEQFF
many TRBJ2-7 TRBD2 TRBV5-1 TGCGCCAGCAGCTTGGGTACTAGCGGGAGGATTTCCTACGAGCAGTACTTC CASSLGTSGRISYEQYF
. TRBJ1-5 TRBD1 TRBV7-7 TGTGCTAGCAGCAAAGGACAGGGCAATCAGCCCCGGCATTTT CASSKGQGNQPRHF
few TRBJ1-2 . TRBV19 TGTGCCAGTAGTAGGCAGGGGTCCTATGGCTACACCTTC CASSRQGSYGYTF
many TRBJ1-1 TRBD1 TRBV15 TGTGCCACCAGCAACCCGACAGGGCTTCCGAACACTGAAGCTTTCTTT CATSNPTGLPNTEAFF
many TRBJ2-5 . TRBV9 TGTGCCAGCAGCGTAGGGGTAGCAGAGGGAGAGACCCAGTACTTC CASSVGVAEGETQYF
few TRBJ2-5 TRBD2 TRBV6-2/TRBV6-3 TGTGCCAGCAGTTACCCGCGACTAGCGGGACTAAGCCCCCAAGAGACCCAGTACTTC CASSYPRLAGLSPQETQYF
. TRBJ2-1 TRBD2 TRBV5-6 TGTGCCAGCAGCTTGGGTTGGCGGGAGGGTTACAATGAGCAGTTCTTC CASSLGWREGYNEQFF
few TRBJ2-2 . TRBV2 TGTGCCAGCAGATATGGACTGGACCTGACCGGGGAGCTGTTTTTT CASRYGLDLTGELFF
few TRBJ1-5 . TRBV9 TGTGCCAGCAGCGTGGGCGGCAACCACAATCAGCCCCAGCATTTT CASSVGGNHNQPQHF
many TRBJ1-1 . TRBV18 TGTGCCAGCTCACCAAGTCGAATAGTCATGAACACTGAAGCTTTCTTT CASSPSRIVMNTEAFF
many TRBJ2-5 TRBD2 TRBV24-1 TGTGCCACCAGTGTGCTACTAGCGGGAGGAGAGACCCAGTACTTC CATSVLLAGGETQYF
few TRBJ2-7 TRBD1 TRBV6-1 TGTGCCAGCAGTGGTCTCAGGGGGAAGGACGAGCAGTACTTC CASSGLRGKDEQYF
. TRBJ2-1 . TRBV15 TGTGCCGCCAGCAGTTCTCCGTACAATGAGCAGTTCTTC CAASSSPYNEQFF
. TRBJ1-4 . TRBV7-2 TGTGCCAGCAGCTTATGGGGGAATTTATATGAAAAACTGTTTTTT CASSLWGNLYEKLFF
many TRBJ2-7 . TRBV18 TGTGCCAGCTCACCACCGCCACGCTCCTACGAGCAGTACTTC CASSPPPRSYEQYF
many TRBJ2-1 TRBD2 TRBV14 TGTGCCAGCAGCCAAGCCCTGGGGACTAGCGGGAATACCAGCTCCTACAATGAGCAGTTCTTC CASSQALGTSGNTSSYNEQFF
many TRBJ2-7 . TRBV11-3 TGTGCCAGCAGCTTATGGGGTAGCGGCTACGAGCAGTACTTC CASSLWGSGYEQYF
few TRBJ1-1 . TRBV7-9 TGTGCCAGCAGCACCGCCGACAAGAACACTGAAGCTTTCTTT CASSTADKNTEAFF
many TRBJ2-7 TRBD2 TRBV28 TGTGCCAGCAGCACCCAGGGTCTAGCGGGAGACTACGAGCAGTACTTC CASSTQGLAGDYEQYF
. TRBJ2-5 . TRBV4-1 TGCGCCAGCAGCCAATTTCGGCTGTGGGAGACCCAGTACTTC CASSQFRLWETQYF
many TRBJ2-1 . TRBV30 TGTGCCTGGAGTGCGGGAGTTACCGATGAGCAGTTCTTC CAWSAGVTDEQFF
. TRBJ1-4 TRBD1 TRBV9 TGTGCCAGCAGCCCGAGACAGGGGAATGGAAAACTGTTTTTT CASSPRQGNGKLFF
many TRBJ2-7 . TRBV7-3 TGTGCCAGCAGCCTTGTTGTGTTGAAGAGCTCCTACGAGCAGTACTTC CASSLVVLKSSYEQYF
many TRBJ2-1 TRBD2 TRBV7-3 TGTGCCAGCAGCGGGGGGGGCGGGAGGCAGAATGAGCAGTTCTTC CASSGGGGRQNEQFF
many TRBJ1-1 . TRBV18 TGTGCCAGCTCACATCCGGGGGTCGGGGCTGAAGCTTTCTTT CASSHPGVGAEAFF
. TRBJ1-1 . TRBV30 TGTGCCTGGAGTGTAGCGAGGAGCACTGAAGCTTTCTTT CAWSVARSTEAFF
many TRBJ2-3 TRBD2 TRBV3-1 TGTGCCAGCGGTGGACTAGCGGGAGGGCCCACAGATACGCAGTATTTT CASGGLAGGPTDTQYF
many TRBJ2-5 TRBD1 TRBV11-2 TGTGCCAGCAGCGAAGAGACAGGGGTGGAGACCCAGTACTTC CASSEETGVETQYF
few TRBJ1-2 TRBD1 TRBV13 TGTGCCAGCAGCCCCGGGACAGCTTTCGGCTACACCTTC CASSPGTAFGYTF
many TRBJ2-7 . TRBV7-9 TGTGCCAGCAGCTCCAGGAGATTTTACGAGCAGTACTTC CASSSRRFYEQYF
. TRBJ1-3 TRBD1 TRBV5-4 TGTGCCAGCAGCGGGGGGGGACAGGAGAGCTCTGGAAACACCATATATTTT CASSGGGQESSGNTIYF
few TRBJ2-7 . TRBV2 TGTGCCAGCAGTGAAGGTGTCGGTTACGAGCAGTACTTC CASSEGVGYEQYF
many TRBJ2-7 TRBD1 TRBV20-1 TGCAGTGCTAGAGATCGAGGACAGGGGGCTTACGAGCAGTACTTC CSARDRGQGAYEQYF
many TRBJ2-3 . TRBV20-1 TGCAGTGCTAGAGATTACCGGGGACTGGTACCTGATACGCAGTATTTT CSARDYRGLVPDTQYF